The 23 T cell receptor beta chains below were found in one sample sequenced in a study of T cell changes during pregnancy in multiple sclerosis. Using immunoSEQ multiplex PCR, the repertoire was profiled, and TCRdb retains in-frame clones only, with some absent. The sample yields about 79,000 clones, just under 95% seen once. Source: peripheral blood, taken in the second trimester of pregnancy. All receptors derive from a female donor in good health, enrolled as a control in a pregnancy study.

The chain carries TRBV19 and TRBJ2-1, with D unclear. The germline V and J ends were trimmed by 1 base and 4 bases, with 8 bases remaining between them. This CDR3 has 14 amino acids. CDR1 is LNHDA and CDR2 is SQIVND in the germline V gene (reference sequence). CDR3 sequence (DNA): TGTGCCAGTAGTATAGGGCCAGTTTACAATGAGCAGTTCTTC. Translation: CASSIGPVYNEQFF.

The CDR3 loop is CASSPPGGYGYTF. CDR3 DNA: TGTGCCAGCAGCCCCCCGGGGGGCTATGGCTACACCTTC. The chain recombines TRBV4-2 with TRBJ1-2; tentative D call: TRBD1 (5 bases). Trimming removed 4 bases from V and 4 bases from J, with 10 bases in between. CDR1 and CDR2 (germline): LGHNA, YNFKEQ. The CDR3 has 13 residues.

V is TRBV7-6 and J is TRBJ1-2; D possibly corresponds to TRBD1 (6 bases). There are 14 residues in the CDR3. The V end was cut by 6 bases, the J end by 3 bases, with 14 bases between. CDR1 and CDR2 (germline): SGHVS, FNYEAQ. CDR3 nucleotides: TGTGCCAGCAGGGGGCGGGGGCAGGACTATGGCTACACCTTC. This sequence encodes CASRGRGQDYGYTF.

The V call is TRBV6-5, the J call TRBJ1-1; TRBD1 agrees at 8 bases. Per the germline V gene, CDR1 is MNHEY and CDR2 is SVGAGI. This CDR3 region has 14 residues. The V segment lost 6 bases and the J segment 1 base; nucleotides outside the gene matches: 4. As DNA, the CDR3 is TGTGCCAGCAGACTGGGGACAGGGAACACTGAAGCTTTCTTT. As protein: CASRLGTGNTEAFF.

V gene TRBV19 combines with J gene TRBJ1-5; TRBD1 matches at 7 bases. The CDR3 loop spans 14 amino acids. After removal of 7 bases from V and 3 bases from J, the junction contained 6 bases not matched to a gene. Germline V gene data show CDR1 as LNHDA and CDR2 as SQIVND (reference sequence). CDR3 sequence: CASNPDRDNQPQHF. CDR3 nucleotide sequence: TGTGCCAGTAACCCAGACAGGGACAATCAGCCCCAGCATTTT. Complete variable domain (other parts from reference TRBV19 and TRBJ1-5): DGGITQSPKYLFRKEGQNVTLSCEQNLNHDAMYWYRQDPGQGLRLIYYSQIVNDFQKGDIAEGYSVSREKKESFPLTVTSAQKNPTAFYLCASNPDRDNQPQHFGDGTRLSIL.

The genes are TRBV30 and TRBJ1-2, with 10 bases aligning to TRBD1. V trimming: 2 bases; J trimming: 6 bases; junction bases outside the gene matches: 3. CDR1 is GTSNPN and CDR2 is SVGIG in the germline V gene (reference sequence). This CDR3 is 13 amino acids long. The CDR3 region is CAWSLGTGDGYTF. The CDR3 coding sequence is TGTGCCTGGAGTCTGGGGACAGGGGATGGCTACACCTTC.

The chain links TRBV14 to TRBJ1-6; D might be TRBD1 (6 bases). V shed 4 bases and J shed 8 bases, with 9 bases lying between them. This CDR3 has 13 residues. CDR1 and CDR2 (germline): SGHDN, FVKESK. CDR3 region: CASSLNRDSPLHF. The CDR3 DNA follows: TGTGCCAGCAGCCTAAACAGGGATTCACCCCTCCACTTT.

CDR3 loop: CASSSTGGTDTQYF. DNA of the CDR3: TGCGCCAGCAGCTCCACAGGGGGCACAGATACGCAGTATTTT. The chain uses TRBV5-1 and TRBJ2-3; 7 bases match TRBD1. Germline assignment: CDR1 SGHRS and CDR2 YFSETQ. This CDR3 contains 14 residues. V gave up 3 bases and J gave up 1 base; unmatched junction bases: 2.

In DNA, the CDR3 is TGTGCCAGTAGTTCCCCTCGGACAGGGGGCTTAGTGCAGCCCCAGCATTTT. It yields the protein CASSSPRTGGLVQPQHF. The rearrangement links TRBV19 to TRBJ1-5, with 11 bases aligning to TRBD1. Germline V gene data show CDR1 as LNHDA and CDR2 as SQIVND (reference sequence). The CDR3 has 17 amino acids. The V and J ends lost 5 bases and 7 bases, in that order; junction bases with no gene match: 13.

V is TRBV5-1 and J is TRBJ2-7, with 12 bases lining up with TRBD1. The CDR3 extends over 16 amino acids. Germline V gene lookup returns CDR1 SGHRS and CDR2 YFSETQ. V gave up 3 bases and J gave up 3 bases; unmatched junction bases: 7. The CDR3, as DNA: TGCGCCAGCAGCTCGGGACAGGGGGCCAACTACTACGAGCAGTACTTC. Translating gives CASSSGQGANYYEQYF.

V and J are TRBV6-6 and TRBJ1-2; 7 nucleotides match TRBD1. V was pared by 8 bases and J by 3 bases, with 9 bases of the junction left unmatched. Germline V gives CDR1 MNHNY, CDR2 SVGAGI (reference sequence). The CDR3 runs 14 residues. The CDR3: CASAYPGGHYGYTF. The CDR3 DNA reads TGTGCCAGCGCCTACCCAGGGGGGCACTATGGCTACACCTTC.

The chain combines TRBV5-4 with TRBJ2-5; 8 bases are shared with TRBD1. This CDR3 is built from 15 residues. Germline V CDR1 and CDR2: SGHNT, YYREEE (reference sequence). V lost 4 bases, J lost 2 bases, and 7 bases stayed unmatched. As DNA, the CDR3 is TGTGCCAGCAGCGCTAGACAGGGGTCTCAAGAGACCCAGTACTTC. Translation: CASSARQGSQETQYF.

The CDR3 DNA reads TGTGCCAGCAGCAGGTTGGCACACGAGCAGTACTTC. This encodes CASSRLAHEQYF. This chain uses TRBV6-1 with TRBJ2-7; D is unresolved. The CDR3 sequence is 12 residues long. Germline V gene lookup returns CDR1 MNHNS and CDR2 SASEGT. Trimming stripped 6 bases from V and 5 bases from J, with 11 bases between.

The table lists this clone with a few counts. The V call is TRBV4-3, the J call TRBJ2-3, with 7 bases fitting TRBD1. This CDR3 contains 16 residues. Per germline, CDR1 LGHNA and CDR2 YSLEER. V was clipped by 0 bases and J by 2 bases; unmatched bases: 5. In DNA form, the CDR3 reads TGCGCCAGCAGCCAAGAGGGACAGTCTGACACAGATACGCAGTATTTT. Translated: CASSQEGQSDTDTQYF.

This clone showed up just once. The CDR3 nucleotides read TGTGCCATCAGTGAAGTTTATACGGGACTGCGACCCTCCTACGAGCAGTACTTC. Translation gives CAISEVYTGLRPSYEQYF. The rearrangement links TRBV10-3 to TRBJ2-7, with D perhaps matching TRBD2 (6 bases). The CDR3 sequence is 18 residues long. Germline V gene sequence: CDR1 ENHRY, CDR2 SYGVKD. The V end was cut by 3 bases, the J end by 0 bases, with 21 bases between.

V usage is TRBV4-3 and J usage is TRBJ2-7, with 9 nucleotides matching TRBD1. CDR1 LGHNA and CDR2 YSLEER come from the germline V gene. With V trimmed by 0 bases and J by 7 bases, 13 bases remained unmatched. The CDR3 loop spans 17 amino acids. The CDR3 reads CASSQDPTPDRGGEQYF. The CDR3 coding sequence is TGCGCCAGCAGCCAAGATCCGACCCCCGACAGGGGGGGTGAGCAGTACTTC.

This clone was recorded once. In DNA, the CDR3 is TGTGCCAGTAGTATTGGTCGGACAGGCGGTTCACCCCTCCACTTT. Its translation: CASSIGRTGGSPLHF. The chain joins TRBV19 to TRBJ1-6, with TRBD1 identical over 7 bases. Looked up from germline, CDR1 is LNHDA and CDR2 is SQIVND (reference sequence). V was clipped by 3 bases and J by 9 bases; unmatched bases: 8. The CDR3 spans 15 residues.

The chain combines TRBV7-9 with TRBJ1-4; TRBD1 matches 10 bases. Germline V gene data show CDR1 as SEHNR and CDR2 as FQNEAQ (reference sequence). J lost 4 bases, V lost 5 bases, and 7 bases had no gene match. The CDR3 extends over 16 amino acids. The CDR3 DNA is TGTGCCAGCAGCGCGGGACAGGGGATTTATAATGAAAAACTGTTTTTT. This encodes CASSAGQGIYNEKLFF.

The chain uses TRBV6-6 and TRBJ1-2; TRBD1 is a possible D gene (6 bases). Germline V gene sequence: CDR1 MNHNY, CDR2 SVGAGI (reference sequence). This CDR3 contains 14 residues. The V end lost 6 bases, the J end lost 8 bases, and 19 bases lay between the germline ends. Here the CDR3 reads CASSLSQTGRGYTF. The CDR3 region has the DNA TGTGCCAGCAGCCTATCGCAAACAGGGCGAGGCTACACCTTC.

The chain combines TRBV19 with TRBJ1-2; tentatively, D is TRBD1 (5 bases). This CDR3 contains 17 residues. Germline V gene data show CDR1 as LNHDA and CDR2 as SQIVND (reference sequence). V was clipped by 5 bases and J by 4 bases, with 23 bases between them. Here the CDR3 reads CASSSHSGDRGSYGYTF. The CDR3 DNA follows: TGTGCCAGTAGTTCACACAGCGGGGACCGAGGGAGCTATGGCTACACCTTC. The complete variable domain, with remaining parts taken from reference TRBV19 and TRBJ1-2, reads DGGITQSPKYLFRKEGQNVTLSCEQNLNHDAMYWYRQDPGQGLRLIYYSQIVNDFQKGDIAEGYSVSREKKESFPLTVTSAQKNPTAFYLCASSSHSGDRGSYGYTFGSGTRLTVV.

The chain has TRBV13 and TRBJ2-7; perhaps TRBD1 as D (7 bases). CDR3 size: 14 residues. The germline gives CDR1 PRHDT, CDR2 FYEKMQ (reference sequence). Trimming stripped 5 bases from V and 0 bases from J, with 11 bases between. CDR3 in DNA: TGTGCCAGCAGCCAGGGGGGCGGCTCCTACGAGCAGTACTTC. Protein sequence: CASSQGGGSYEQYF.

The CDR3 loop reads CASSQVLPTHGYTF. The CDR3 bases are TGCGCCAGCAGCCAAGTCCTACCCACGCATGGCTACACCTTC. The chain joins TRBV4-1 to TRBJ1-2, with unresolved D. Germline CDR1 is MGHRA and CDR2 is YSYEKL. This CDR3 spans 14 amino acids. The germline V and J ends were trimmed by 1 base and 6 bases, with 12 bases remaining between them.

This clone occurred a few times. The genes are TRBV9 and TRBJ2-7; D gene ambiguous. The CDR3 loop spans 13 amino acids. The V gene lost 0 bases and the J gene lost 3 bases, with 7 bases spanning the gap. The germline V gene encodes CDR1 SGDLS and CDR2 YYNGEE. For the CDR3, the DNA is TGTGCCAGCAGCGTAGACAGTCACTACGAGCAGTACTTC. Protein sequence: CASSVDSHYEQYF.